This T cell receptor (beta chain) derives from a study of cytomegalovirus exposure and HLA in healthy donors. Whole-study findings and limits: In a later analysis, the majority of CMV-associated beta chains seemingly showed HLA restriction. In vitro checks showed that three CMV-associated chains really do target CMV antigens. Later genetic work tied a missense DCLRE1C variant to beta-chain V and J trimming. An Asian-associated ancestry cluster reportedly showed fewer N-insertions than the approximately 700-donor mean in a later analysis.

V was cut by 2 bases and J by 9 bases, with 12 bases left in between. The CDR3 is made up of 13 amino acids. Germline CDR1 is SGHRS and CDR2 is YFSETQ. PCR was performed using 60 Vbeta and 13 Jbeta primers. Profiled with immunoSEQ multiplex PCR; TCRdb holds only in-frame clones, not every one. The repertoire holds 150,000 to 200,000 clones, with roughly 79% as singletons. On this clone: The antigen remains undetermined.

The chain combines TRBV5-1 with TRBJ1-5, with D hard to call. This receptor was taken from a man younger than 35 in good health and CMV-seropositive. Sample: PBMCs. CDR3 DNA: TGCGCCAGCAGCTTTGAGCGGGGATGGCCCCAGCATTTT. Amino acids: CASSFERGWPQHF.